Reported below is one TCR beta chain. The data were obtained in a study of blood T cell repertoires in COVID-19. As for the study in general: Acute and convalescent COVID-19 specimens originated in the United States, Italy and Spain. PBMCs, B-cell-depleted T cells, or T cells were the source of the cDNA or gDNA that made up the material.

This CDR3 is 19 amino acids long. In the original workflow: The assay estimated nucleated cells by amplifying reference gene primers. Only in-frame clones appear in the TCRdb table, and some are missing; sequencing was by immunoSEQ multiplex PCR. That table furnishes V, J and clone size, whereas the DNA furnished D and trimming. The table lists 350,000 to 400,000 clones, 90% of them singletons. The specimen was peripheral blood. The sequence was collected from a man aged 18-30 years with active or convalescent COVID-19. The chain links TRBV12-2 to TRBJ1-4; the table's D call of TRBD1 was not tested on the DNA. TRBV12-2 is marked as a pseudogene. The CDR3 region has the DNA TGTGCAAGTCGCTTAACGGGACACCTCGAGGGATCAACTAATGAAAAACTGTTTTTT. Translation gives CASRLTGHLEGSTNEKLFF.